One and the same sample provided the 5 T cell receptor beta chains below, sequenced in a study of T cell responses to AZD1222 COVID-19 vaccine. Assay: immunoSEQ multiplex PCR; the TCRdb copy retains only in-frame clones and omits some. The sample has some 89,000 clones, approximately 89% seen once. The sample here was peripheral blood, taken on day 0 of AZD1222 vaccination. The origin of the receptors is an adult in good health.

The rearrangement links TRBV3-1 (or the pseudogene TRBV3-2) to TRBJ1-2; TRBD1 matches 9 bases. The V and J ends lost 1 base and 8 bases, in that order; junction bases with no gene match: 2. The CDR3 is 13 amino acids. Germline CDR1 is LGHDT and CDR2 is YNNKEL (reference sequence). This CDR3 is CASSQGTGVGYTF. The CDR3 nucleotides are TGTGCCAGCAGCCAAGGGACAGGGGTGGGCTACACCTTC.

The V call is TRBV7-6, the J call TRBJ2-7; the D gene is possibly TRBD2 (5 bases). V shed 5 bases and J shed 5 bases, with 7 bases lying between them. Germline values: CDR1 SGHVS, CDR2 FNYEAQ. CDR3 length: 11 residues. CDR3 in amino acids: CASSRGDEQYF. The CDR3 DNA follows: TGTGCCAGCAGCCGGGGAGACGAGCAGTACTTC.

The V gene is TRBV18, the J gene TRBJ1-2; 8 bases are a match to TRBD1. The V gene's germline CDR1 is KGHSH and CDR2 LQKENI. Germline trimming cut 2 bases from V and 0 bases from J; bases unmatched to any gene: 11. The CDR3 is 18 residues long. In DNA, the CDR3 is TGTGCCAGCTCACCATTAGGACAGGGTTCCAGCTCTAACTATGGCTACACCTTC. This gives the protein CASSPLGQGSSSNYGYTF.

The genes are TRBV6-5 and TRBJ1-3; D unresolved. This CDR3 is built from 12 residues. Trimming stripped 8 bases from V and 1 base from J, with 6 bases between. CDR1 MNHEY and CDR2 SVGAGI come from the germline V gene. The CDR3 DNA sequence: TGTGCCAGCCGAGGGTCTGGAAACACCATATATTTT. Protein: CASRGSGNTIYF.

This rearrangement joins TRBV7-2 to TRBJ2-7, with TRBD1 identical over 10 bases. With 7 bases clipped from V and 3 bases from J, the junction kept 9 bases outside the gene matches. Per the germline V gene, CDR1 is SGHTA and CDR2 is FQGNSA. The CDR3 length is 15 residues. The CDR3 bases are TGTGCCAGCACCCTGACCGGGACAGGGGTCTACGAGCAGTACTTC. As protein: CASTLTGTGVYEQYF.